The 30 T cell receptor beta chains below come from one sample, sequenced in a study of shared clonotypes between healthy human individuals. TCRdb's copy holds only in-frame clones and misses some; the assay was immunoSEQ multiplex PCR. The data contain approximately 1,000,000 clones, about 80% of them singletons. Sample: memory CD4+ T cells from PBMCs. Described subset: CD45RA-negative fraction. Receptors originate from a young man in good health. Some clones in this sample may be carry-over from other donors' samples.

V is TRBV5-4 and J is TRBJ1-2, with 10 bases matching TRBD1. CDR3 length: 16 amino acids. Germline CDR1 SGHNT, CDR2 YYREEE (reference sequence). V shed 4 bases and J 2 bases; nucleotides not matched to a gene: 8. The CDR3 here is CASSGGQGPTNYGYTF. The CDR3 DNA follows: TGTGCCAGCAGCGGGGGACAGGGGCCGACGAACTATGGCTACACCTTC.

This rearrangement joins TRBV18 to TRBJ2-1; TRBD2 agrees at 7 bases. V lost 3 bases to trimming and J lost 6 bases; unmatched junction nucleotides: 8. The V gene's germline CDR1 is KGHSH and CDR2 LQKENI. The CDR3 extends over 15 amino acids. CDR3 sequence reads: CASSPGRGVGNEQFF. CDR3 bases: TGTGCCAGCTCACCGGGGAGGGGAGTGGGCAATGAGCAGTTCTTC.

CDR3 protein: CASSLDGNRGQYEQYF. CDR3 nucleotides: TGCGCCAGCAGCTTGGACGGGAACAGGGGGCAGTACGAGCAGTACTTC. The J gene is TRBJ2-7, the V gene TRBV5-1; 9 nucleotides agree with TRBD1. The germline V gene encodes CDR1 SGHRS and CDR2 YFSETQ. This CDR3 has 16 residues. V dropped 0 bases and J dropped 4; count of bases not matched to a gene: 8.

This chain links TRBV5-1 with TRBJ2-2; TRBD2 might be the D (5 bases). CDR3 length equals 15 residues. V was shortened by 2 bases and J by 2 bases, with 10 bases between the two germline ends. Germline V gives CDR1 SGHRS, CDR2 YFSETQ. DNA of the CDR3: TGCGCCAGCAGCTTCGGGAATTCAAACACCGGGGAGCTGTTTTTT. It is translated as CASSFGNSNTGELFF.

This clone was detected a few times. The chain joins TRBV5-4 to TRBJ2-4, with D perhaps matching TRBD1 or TRBD2 (6 bases each). V was cut by 4 bases and J by 0 bases, with 14 bases left in between. Germline CDR1 is SGHNT and CDR2 is YYREEE (reference sequence). There are 16 residues in the CDR3. The CDR3 DNA reads TGTGCCAGCAGCCAGGACGGGGGCTCAGCCAAAAACATTCAGTACTTC. Translated: CASSQDGGSAKNIQYF.

Details on this clone: The sample contains more than one DNA sequence encoding this CDR3. The chain has TRBV5-1 and TRBJ1-4, with D hard to call. This CDR3 is 14 amino acids long. Germline V gene lookup returns CDR1 SGHRS and CDR2 YFSETQ. Trimming cost V 0 bases and J 3 bases, with 6 bases left between them. The CDR3 loop reads CASSLGDANEKLFF. The CDR3 coding sequence is TGCGCCAGCAGCTTGGGGGATGCTAATGAAAAACTGTTTTTT.

The CDR3 region has the DNA TGCGCCAGCAGAGGTCTGATGAACACCGGGGAGCTGTTTTTT. This codes for CASRGLMNTGELFF. The chain links TRBV5-1 to TRBJ2-2; D unresolved. Germline CDR1 reads SGHRS; CDR2 reads YFSETQ. V lost 5 bases to trimming and J lost 1 base, with 9 bases between them. CDR3 length: 14 amino acids.

This clone appeared a few times. V gene TRBV6-1 combines with J gene TRBJ2-7, with unresolved D. CDR3 size: 15 residues. CDR1 MNHNS and CDR2 SASEGT come from the germline V gene. Between the trimmed V and J ends, which lost 0 bases and 2 bases, there was a span of 11 bases. The CDR3 loop is CASSEAGHFTYEQYF. For the CDR3, the DNA is TGTGCCAGCAGTGAAGCAGGGCATTTCACCTACGAGCAGTACTTC.

As to this clone: This specimen includes other DNA sequences encoding the same CDR3. V gene TRBV5-1 combines with J gene TRBJ2-5; D possibly corresponds to TRBD1 (5 bases). Germline V gives CDR1 SGHRS, CDR2 YFSETQ. This CDR3 comprises 14 residues. Trimming shortened V by 0 bases and J by 1 base, and 7 bases separated the two germline ends. This chain's CDR3 is CASSLGQLQETQYF. DNA for the CDR3: TGCGCCAGCAGCTTGGGACAGCTCCAAGAGACCCAGTACTTC.

The chain uses TRBV7-3 and TRBJ2-5; no clear D gene. CDR3 length: 17 amino acids. Germline assignment: CDR1 SGHTA and CDR2 FQGTGA. Trimming pared 1 base from V and 3 bases from J, leaving 18 bases between. The CDR3 DNA is TGTGCCAGCAGCTTAAAATTCGAAGGCTGGATGAAAGAGACCCAGTACTTC. Translated, it gives CASSLKFEGWMKETQYF.

This chain connects TRBV5-1 to TRBJ1-5; TRBD1 matches 11 bases. CDR3 length equals 13 residues. The V gene end was trimmed by 4 bases and the J gene end by 9 bases; junction bases not matched to a gene: 3. Germline CDR1 is SGHRS and CDR2 is YFSETQ. The CDR3 is CASSPGTGGPQHF. The DNA of the CDR3 is TGCGCCAGCAGCCCGGGGACAGGGGGGCCCCAGCATTTT.

This chain joins TRBV5-1 and TRBJ1-1; D remains ambiguous. Germline CDR1 and CDR2: SGHRS and YFSETQ. The CDR3 has 13 amino acids. The V and J ends lost 5 bases and 6 bases respectively, with 14 bases between them. The DNA for the CDR3 is TGCGCCAGCAGACCCTTTGTCGAGGCTGAAGCTTTCTTT. Its protein is CASRPFVEAEAFF.

The chain links TRBV11-2 to TRBJ1-1; possibly TRBD1 for D (6 bases). V gave up 2 bases and J gave up 4 bases, with 14 bases separating them. CDR1 is SGHAT, CDR2 FQNNGV, per germline. The CDR3 has 15 amino acids. The CDR3 sequence is CASSLSRTGSTEAFF. The CDR3 nucleotides are TGTGCCAGCAGCTTAAGTCGCACAGGGAGCACTGAAGCTTTCTTT.

The chain combines TRBV6-5 with TRBJ2-4; tentative D call: TRBD1 (5 bases). This CDR3 has 13 residues. V gave up 4 bases and J gave up 6 bases, with 10 bases separating them. CDR1 MNHEY and CDR2 SVGAGI come from the germline V gene. The CDR3 loop is CASSSIDRNIQYF. The CDR3 DNA reads TGTGCCAGCAGTTCCATCGACAGAAACATTCAGTACTTC.

The genes are TRBV5-1 and TRBJ2-3, with D possibly matching TRBD2 (6 bases). This CDR3 region has 15 residues. In germline, CDR1 is SGHRS, CDR2 YFSETQ. With 5 bases removed from V and 2 bases from J, the gap between germline ends came to 15 bases. The CDR3 protein is CASRLYSGVTDTQYF. CDR3 bases: TGCGCCAGCAGACTCTATAGCGGAGTCACAGATACGCAGTATTTT. The full variable domain, in which reference TRBV5-1 and TRBJ2-3 provide the parts outside the CDR3, is KAGVTQTPRYLIKTRGQQVTLSCSPISGHRSVSWYQQTPGQGLQFLFEYFSETQRNKGNFPGRFSGRQFSNSRSEMNVSTLELGDSALYLCASRLYSGVTDTQYFGPGTRLTVL.

On this clone: The sample contains more than one DNA sequence encoding this CDR3. The gene calls are TRBV18 and TRBJ2-2, with 8 positions matching TRBD1. The junction had 4 bases not matched to a gene; V was cut back by 6 bases and J by 1 base. This CDR3 contains 15 residues. The V gene's germline CDR1 is KGHSH and CDR2 LQKENI. The CDR3 protein is CASSLGTGNTGELFF. CDR3 in DNA: TGTGCCAGCTCGCTCGGGACAGGGAACACCGGGGAGCTGTTTTTT.

J is TRBJ2-2 and V is TRBV30; D is undetermined. Germline V gives CDR1 GTSNPN, CDR2 SVGIG (reference sequence). The V end lost 0 bases, the J end lost 3 bases, and 11 bases lay between the germline ends. CDR3 length: 15 amino acids. The CDR3 reads CAWSVLSTYTGELFF. Here the CDR3 DNA reads TGTGCCTGGAGTGTACTTAGTACTTACACCGGGGAGCTGTTTTTT.

The chain is built from TRBV28 and TRBJ1-3; TRBD1 is a possible D gene (5 bases). Trimming removed 5 bases from V and 8 bases from J, with 16 bases in between. Germline-derived CDR1 and CDR2 are MDHEN and SYDVKM. The CDR3 runs 14 residues. The CDR3 is CASSLYPGRDTIYF. Written as DNA, the CDR3 is TGTGCCAGCAGTCTCTACCCAGGGAGGGACACCATATATTTT.

The chain combines TRBV2 with TRBJ2-5; unclear D gene. Germline lookup yields CDR1 SNHLY and CDR2 FYNNEI. CDR3 length equals 14 residues. Trimming took 7 bases from V and 4 from J, leaving 16 bases between them. The CDR3 reads CASNSLGLRETQYF. As DNA, the CDR3 is TGTGCCAGCAACTCACTGGGCCTACGAGAGACCCAGTACTTC.

The gene calls are TRBV9 and TRBJ1-2, with D possibly matching TRBD1 (5 bases). V gave up 0 bases and J gave up 4 bases, with 13 bases separating them. The germline V gene encodes CDR1 SGDLS and CDR2 YYNGEE. The CDR3 totals 15 residues. This CDR3 is CASSVGGGPSYGYTF. CDR3 bases: TGTGCCAGCAGCGTAGGTGGGGGACCGAGCTATGGCTACACCTTC.

This chain links TRBV7-9 with TRBJ2-1, with TRBD2 identical over 9 bases. Germline CDR1 SEHNR, CDR2 FQNEAQ (reference sequence). With V trimmed by 1 base and J by 4 bases, 14 bases remained unmatched. The length of the CDR3 is 19 residues. The CDR3 here is CASSLDGTMGGRVYNEQFF. CDR3 DNA: TGTGCCAGCAGCTTAGATGGTACGATGGGCGGGAGGGTTTACAATGAGCAGTTCTTC.

About this clone: Other DNA sequences in this specimen translate into the identical CDR3. The chain uses TRBV5-4 and TRBJ1-3; TRBD1 aligns across 9 bases. This CDR3 comprises 15 residues. Germline V gene sequence: CDR1 SGHNT, CDR2 YYREEE (reference sequence). V trimming: 5 bases; J trimming: 0 bases; junction bases outside the gene matches: 3. The CDR3 DNA reads as TGTGCCAGCAGTGGGACAGGGTCCTCTGGAAACACCATATATTTT. Translation gives CASSGTGSSGNTIYF. The variable domain in full, completed from reference TRBV5-4 and TRBJ1-3, reads ETGVTQSPTHLIKTRGQQVTLRCSSQSGHNTVSWYQQALGQGPQFIFQYYREEENGRGNFPPRFSGLQFPNYSSELNVNALELDDSALYLCASSGTGSSGNTIYFGEGSWLTVV.

The V gene is TRBV28, the J gene TRBJ2-7; D is possibly TRBD2 (6 bases). V lost 7 bases and J lost 1, with 11 bases in between. Germline CDR1 reads MDHEN; CDR2 reads SYDVKM. This CDR3 region has 13 residues. The CDR3 bases are TGTGCCAGCATCCCTCGGGGGTCCTACGAGCAGTACTTC. It codes for CASIPRGSYEQYF.

The J gene is TRBJ1-1, the V gene TRBV5-1; D is possibly TRBD1 (5 bases). Germline assignment: CDR1 SGHRS and CDR2 YFSETQ. The CDR3 has 15 residues. Trimming removed 4 bases from V and 2 bases from J, with 15 bases in between. CDR3 in DNA: TGCGCCAGCAGCCACTCAGGGAGGGAAAACACTGAAGCTTTCTTT. Amino acid sequence: CASSHSGRENTEAFF.

Points on this clone: This same CDR3 is encoded by further DNA sequences in the sample. CDR3 coding DNA: TGTGCCAGCAGTGACTCCTACAATGAGCAGTTCTTC. Its translation is CASSDSYNEQFF. The chain combines TRBV6-1 with TRBJ2-1, with D uncertain. Germline-derived CDR1 and CDR2 are MNHNS and SASEGT. Trimming took 3 bases from V and 0 from J, leaving 0 bases between them. This CDR3 contains 12 residues.

The rearrangement links TRBV19 to TRBJ1-2; D call uncertain. This CDR3 spans 15 amino acids. Trimming removed 2 bases from V and 1 base from J, with 11 bases in between. Looked up from germline, CDR1 is LNHDA and CDR2 is SQIVND (reference sequence). This CDR3 reads CASSIPAGVNYGYTF. DNA for the CDR3: TGTGCCAGTAGTATACCCGCAGGCGTTAACTATGGCTACACCTTC. The complete variable domain, with remaining parts taken from reference TRBV19 and TRBJ1-2, reads DGGITQSPKYLFRKEGQNVTLSCEQNLNHDAMYWYRQDPGQGLRLIYYSQIVNDFQKGDIAEGYSVSREKKESFPLTVTSAQKNPTAFYLCASSIPAGVNYGYTFGSGTRLTVV.

This chain uses TRBV14 with TRBJ1-1; 8 bases fit TRBD1. After removal of 3 bases from V and 6 bases from J, the junction contained 12 bases not matched to a gene. Germline CDR1 SGHDN, CDR2 FVKESK. The CDR3 has 16 amino acids. The CDR3 is CASSHLHRGIKAEAFF. In DNA, the CDR3 is TGTGCCAGCAGCCACTTACACAGGGGGATTAAGGCTGAAGCTTTCTTT. Full variable domain (remainder filled in from reference TRBV14 and TRBJ1-1): EAGVTQFPSHSVIEKGQTVTLRCDPISGHDNLYWYRRVMGKEIKFLLHFVKESKQDESGMPNNRFLAERTGGTYSTLKVQPAELEDSGVYFCASSHLHRGIKAEAFFGQGTRLTVV.

CDR3 region: CASSQDSTIRDNEQFF. The DNA of the CDR3 is TGTGCCAGCAGCCAAGATAGCACAATACGGGACAATGAGCAGTTCTTC. This chain uses TRBV14 with TRBJ2-1; no reliable D call. Per the germline V gene, CDR1 is SGHDN and CDR2 is FVKESK. Trimming stripped 0 bases from V and 5 bases from J, with 14 bases between. This CDR3 spans 16 amino acids.

V usage is TRBV6-5 and J usage is TRBJ2-3; tentative D call: TRBD2 (5 bases). With 5 bases removed from V and 3 bases from J, the gap between germline ends came to 12 bases. Germline CDR1 and CDR2: MNHEY and SVGAGI. The CDR3 is made up of 14 amino acids. The CDR3 DNA follows: TGTGCCAGCAGTCGAAGGGAGTGGACAGATACGCAGTATTTT. This sequence encodes CASSRREWTDTQYF.

The genes are TRBV7-2 and TRBJ2-7, with D possibly matching TRBD2 (6 bases). V dropped 5 bases and J dropped 2 bases, with 16 bases sitting between them. The CDR3 spans 15 residues. Germline CDR1 reads SGHTA; CDR2 reads FQGNSA. The CDR3 DNA reads as TGTGCCAGCAGCCCACGGTATCCGGGAGCCTACGAGCAGTACTTC. Protein sequence: CASSPRYPGAYEQYF.